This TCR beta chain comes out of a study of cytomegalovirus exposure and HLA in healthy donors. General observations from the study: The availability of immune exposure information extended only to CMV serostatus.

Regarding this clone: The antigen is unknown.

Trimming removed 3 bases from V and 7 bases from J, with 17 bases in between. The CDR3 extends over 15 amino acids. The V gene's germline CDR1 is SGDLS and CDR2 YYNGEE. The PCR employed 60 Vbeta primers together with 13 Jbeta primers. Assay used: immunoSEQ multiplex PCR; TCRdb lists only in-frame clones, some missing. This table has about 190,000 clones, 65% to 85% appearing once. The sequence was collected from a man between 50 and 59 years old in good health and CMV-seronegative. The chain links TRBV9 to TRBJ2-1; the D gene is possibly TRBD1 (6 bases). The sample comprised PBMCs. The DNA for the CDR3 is TGTGCCAGCAGCGAACCCTTGGACAGTGGGAATGAGCAGTTCTTC. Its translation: CASSEPLDSGNEQFF.